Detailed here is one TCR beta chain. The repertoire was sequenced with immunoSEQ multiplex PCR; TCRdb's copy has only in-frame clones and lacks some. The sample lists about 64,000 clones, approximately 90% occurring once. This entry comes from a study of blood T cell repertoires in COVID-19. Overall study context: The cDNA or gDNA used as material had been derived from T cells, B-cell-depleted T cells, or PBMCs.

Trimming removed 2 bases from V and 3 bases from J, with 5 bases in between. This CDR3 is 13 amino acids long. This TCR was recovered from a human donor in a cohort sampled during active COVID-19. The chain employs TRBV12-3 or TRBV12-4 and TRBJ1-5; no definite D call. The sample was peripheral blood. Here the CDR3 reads CASSLRDNQPQHF. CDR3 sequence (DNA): TGTGCCAGCAGTTTACGGGACAATCAGCCCCAGCATTTT.